Listed here are 29 T cell receptor beta chains from one sample, sequenced in a study of blood T cell repertoires in COVID-19. Using immunoSEQ multiplex PCR, the repertoire was profiled, and TCRdb retains in-frame clones only, with some absent. The sample yields 45,000 to 55,000 clones, around 68% seen once. Material: peripheral blood. These receptors were collected from a woman in her sixties or seventies with acute or convalescent COVID-19.

J is TRBJ1-2 and V is TRBV27; D is possibly TRBD1 (5 bases). This CDR3 region has 17 residues. The ends were cut back, 5 bases at V and 4 bases at J, with 23 bases in the middle. Germline lookup yields CDR1 MNHEY and CDR2 SMNVEV (reference sequence). The CDR3 spells CASSLRTQSLSTYGYTF. In DNA, the CDR3 is TGTGCCAGCAGTCTAAGGACACAATCACTCAGTACCTATGGCTACACCTTC.

The chain employs TRBV28 and TRBJ2-6, with D perhaps TRBD2 (6 bases). With 6 bases removed from V and 2 bases from J, the gap between germline ends came to 20 bases. This CDR3 is built from 18 residues. Per the germline V gene, CDR1 is MDHEN and CDR2 is SYDVKM. The CDR3 spells CASSPTEVRGTGANVLTF. The CDR3 DNA is TGTGCCAGCAGCCCTACAGAGGTACGCGGGACTGGGGCCAACGTCCTGACTTTC. The whole variable domain, remainder taken from reference TRBV28 and TRBJ2-6, is DVKVTQSSRYLVKRTGEKVFLECVQDMDHENMFWYRQDPGLGLRLIYFSYDVKMKEKGDIPEGYSVSREKKERFSLILESASTNQTSMYLCASSPTEVRGTGANVLTFGAGSRLTVL.

The chain joins TRBV7-9 to TRBJ1-2; 7 bases match TRBD1. Per the germline V gene, CDR1 is SEHNR and CDR2 is FQNEAQ (reference sequence). CDR3 length: 13 amino acids. After removal of 4 bases from V and 2 bases from J, the junction contained 1 base not matched to a gene. In DNA, the CDR3 is TGTGCCAGCAGCTCCAGGGGGAACTATGGCTACACCTTC. Translated: CASSSRGNYGYTF.

This chain uses TRBV20-1 with TRBJ2-4; D remains unclear. This CDR3 is built from 11 residues. The germline CDR1 and CDR2 sequences are DFQATT and SNEGSKA (reference sequence). Trimming took off 3 bases at V and 11 bases at J, with 11 bases between the two ends. CDR3 bases: TGCAGTGCTAGGGCCTCTGGTCTTCAGTACTTC. This codes for CSARASGLQYF.

The chain combines TRBV4-1 with TRBJ1-5; TRBD1 is a possible D gene (5 bases). Looked up from germline, CDR1 is MGHRA and CDR2 is YSYEKL. V lost 0 bases, J lost 3 bases, and 12 bases lay in between. The CDR3 covers 16 residues. The CDR3 spells CASSQDRQGDNQPQHF. For the CDR3, the DNA is TGCGCCAGCAGCCAAGATCGCCAGGGCGACAATCAGCCCCAGCATTTT.

This chain uses TRBV11-1 with TRBJ2-2; weak D call: TRBD1 (5 bases). Per germline, CDR1 SGHAT and CDR2 FQDESV (reference sequence). V lost 3 bases and J lost 0, with 5 bases in between. This CDR3 region has 14 residues. CDR3 residues: CASSFRANTGELFF. In DNA, the CDR3 is TGTGCCAGCAGCTTCAGGGCGAACACCGGGGAGCTGTTTTTT.

Only a few counts were recorded for this clone. J is TRBJ1-4 and V is TRBV19; D may be TRBD1 (6 bases). Germline V gene sequence: CDR1 LNHDA, CDR2 SQIVND (reference sequence). The CDR3 covers 16 residues. V gave up 5 bases and J gave up 0 bases, with 13 bases separating them. The CDR3 is CASSLQGPATNEKLFF. The CDR3 nucleotides are TGTGCCAGTAGTTTACAGGGCCCTGCAACTAATGAAAAACTGTTTTTT.

V usage is TRBV12-3 or TRBV12-4 and J usage is TRBJ1-6; D is ambiguous. The CDR3 contains 12 residues. Trimming took 3 bases from V and 9 from J, leaving 6 bases between them. CDR3 sequence (DNA): TGTGCCAGCAGTTTTAGTGGTTCACCCCTCCACTTT. Translation gives CASSFSGSPLHF.

V is TRBV19 and J is TRBJ1-4; a possible D gene is TRBD1 (6 bases). CDR3 length equals 13 residues. V was clipped by 7 bases and J by 5 bases, with 11 bases between them. In germline, CDR1 is LNHDA, CDR2 SQIVND (reference sequence). The CDR3 is CASKPQGNEKLFF. CDR3 sequence (DNA): TGTGCCAGTAAGCCTCAGGGGAATGAAAAACTGTTTTTT.

The chain links TRBV5-5 to TRBJ2-3, with 10 bases lining up with TRBD2. This CDR3 comprises 18 residues. The V segment lost 1 base and the J segment 3 bases; nucleotides outside the gene matches: 11. Per germline, CDR1 SGHKS and CDR2 YYEKEE (reference sequence). CDR3 nucleotides: TGTGCCAGCAGCTTGCAAGGGTCTTCTAGCGGGGGTACAGATACGCAGTATTTT. This translates into CASSLQGSSSGGTDTQYF.

The chain employs TRBV6-5 and TRBJ1-5, with D maybe TRBD1 (5 bases). V shed 7 bases and J shed 0 bases, with 13 bases lying between them. Germline V CDR1 and CDR2: MNHEY, SVGAGI. The CDR3 totals 15 residues. CDR3 protein: CASNGQLYSNQPQHF. The DNA for the CDR3 is TGTGCCAGCAATGGACAACTATATAGCAATCAGCCCCAGCATTTT.

This clone has more than one count but fewer than ten. This chain connects TRBV7-2 to TRBJ1-5; TRBD1 is a possible D gene (5 bases). Germline V gives CDR1 SGHTA, CDR2 FQGNSA. V shed 1 base and J shed 7 bases, with 11 bases lying between them. The CDR3 is 14 residues long. CDR3 loop: CASSLVGGYQPQHF. The CDR3 DNA follows: TGTGCCAGCAGCTTAGTGGGGGGGTACCAGCCCCAGCATTTT. Full variable domain (rest looked up from reference TRBV7-2 and TRBJ1-5): GAGVSQSPSNKVTEKGKDVELRCDPISGHTALYWYRQSLGQGLEFLIYFQGNSAPDKSGLPSDRFSAERTGGSVSTLTIQRTQQEDSAVYLCASSLVGGYQPQHFGDGTRLSIL.

The chain has TRBV19 and TRBJ2-1; no firm D call. This CDR3 spans 14 amino acids. The V end was cut by 1 base, the J end by 4 bases, with 8 bases between. Germline CDR1 LNHDA, CDR2 SQIVND (reference sequence). The CDR3 protein is CASSIGQDYNEQFF. CDR3 DNA: TGTGCCAGTAGTATAGGCCAGGATTACAATGAGCAGTTCTTC.

The rearrangement links TRBV7-2 to TRBJ2-7, with 11 bases matching TRBD2. Germline V CDR1 and CDR2: SGHTA, FQGNSA. V dropped 1 base and J dropped 3; count of bases not matched to a gene: 5. This CDR3 is 16 amino acids long. The CDR3 coding sequence is TGTGCCAGCAGCTTAGGGGGACTAGCGGAAAACTACGAGCAGTACTTC. This encodes CASSLGGLAENYEQYF.

The CDR3 bases are TGTGCCACCAGCAGTGCCCATTCTAGACCCCCTACAGATACGCAGTATTTT. It codes for CATSSAHSRPPTDTQYF. The chain recombines TRBV15 with TRBJ2-3, with D unclear. CDR3 length equals 17 residues. V was trimmed by 3 bases and J by 3 bases, leaving 19 bases between them. CDR1 and CDR2 (germline): LNHNV, YYDKDF (reference sequence). Looking up the rest from reference TRBV15 and TRBJ2-3 gives the full variable domain: DAMVIQNPRYQVTQFGKPVTLSCSQTLNHNVMYWYQQKSSQAPKLLFHYYDKDFNNEADTPDNFQSRRPNTSFCFLDIRSPGLGDTAMYLCATSSAHSRPPTDTQYFGPGTRLTVL.

Of note for this clone: This specimen includes other DNA sequences encoding the same CDR3. The chain uses TRBV11-2 and TRBJ2-7; D is unresolved. V was clipped by 0 bases and J by 3 bases, with 6 bases between them. CDR1 is SGHAT, CDR2 FQNNGV, per germline. CDR3 length equals 13 residues. This chain's CDR3 is CASSLDFGYEQYF. The CDR3 region has the DNA TGTGCCAGCAGCTTAGACTTCGGCTACGAGCAGTACTTC.

The J gene is TRBJ2-1, the V gene TRBV21-1; the table calls TRBD2, which could not be checked here. TRBV21-1 is flagged as a pseudogene. The CDR3 covers 18 residues. CDR3 nucleotides: TGTGCCAGCAGCATCAGCTGGTCGGCGGGACGGTCCTACAATGAGCAGTTCTTC. It is translated as CASSISWSAGRSYNEQFF.

The chain uses TRBV2 and TRBJ2-2; D call uncertain. In germline, CDR1 is SNHLY, CDR2 FYNNEI. The CDR3 totals 14 residues. Trimming left V 6 bases short and J 6 bases short, with 14 bases between. The CDR3 region is CASRDRQSSGELFF. The CDR3 DNA follows: TGTGCCAGCAGGGATAGACAATCGTCCGGGGAGCTGTTTTTT.

The V and J genes are TRBV20-1 and TRBJ2-5; 8 bases match TRBD2. Germline V gene sequence: CDR1 DFQATT, CDR2 SNEGSKA (reference sequence). The J segment lost 5 bases and the V segment lost 3 bases, leaving 5 bases of the junction unmatched. This CDR3 comprises 13 residues. CDR3 sequence: CSASPPGGETQYF. The CDR3 region has the DNA TGCAGTGCTAGTCCCCCGGGGGGGGAGACCCAGTACTTC.

CDR3 sequence reads: CASSEGLTSGSETQYF. CDR3 coding DNA: TGTGCCAGCAGTGAGGGCCTGACTAGCGGATCGGAGACCCAGTACTTC. The rearrangement uses TRBV6-1 and TRBJ2-5; TRBD2 matches 9 bases. V dropped 3 bases and J dropped 5; count of bases not matched to a gene: 10. Germline V gene sequence: CDR1 MNHNS, CDR2 SASEGT. The CDR3 is 16 residues long.

This chain joins TRBV4-2 and TRBJ2-7, with 7 bases aligning to TRBD2. This CDR3 has 14 amino acids. Looked up from germline, CDR1 is LGHNA and CDR2 is YNFKEQ. V was clipped by 4 bases and J by 2 bases; unmatched bases: 5. CDR3 sequence reads: CASSLGGSAYEQYF. The CDR3 bases are TGTGCCAGCAGCCTGGGGGGGTCTGCCTACGAGCAGTACTTC.

The gene calls are TRBV7-2 and TRBJ2-2; D ambiguous. Trimming left V 5 bases short and J 4 bases short, with 8 bases between. Germline CDR1 SGHTA, CDR2 FQGNSA. The CDR3 spans 13 residues. The CDR3 region is CASSPVATGELFF. Here the CDR3 DNA reads TGTGCCAGCAGCCCAGTAGCCACCGGGGAGCTGTTTTTT.

The rearrangement links TRBV11-3 to TRBJ2-5; TRBD1 might be the D (6 bases). The germline V gene has CDR1 SGHNT and CDR2 YENEEA. CDR3 size: 13 residues. Deletions cut 5 bases from V and 0 bases from J, with 7 bases between. CDR3 region: CASSHRDQETQYF. The CDR3 coding sequence is TGTGCCAGCAGCCACAGGGACCAAGAGACCCAGTACTTC.

There are a few counts of this clone. V gene TRBV4-3 combines with J gene TRBJ1-2, with D perhaps TRBD1 (5 bases). The V end was cut by 3 bases, the J end by 4 bases, with 9 bases between. CDR3 length: 13 amino acids. CDR1 LGHNA and CDR2 YSLEER come from the germline V gene. CDR3 bases: TGCGCCAGCAGCCACAGACAGTTCTATGGCTACACCTTC. This encodes CASSHRQFYGYTF.

The rearrangement uses TRBV2 and TRBJ2-7; D may be TRBD2 (7 bases). The CDR3 has 13 residues. V was shortened by 8 bases and J by 2 bases, with 13 bases between the two germline ends. The germline CDR1 and CDR2 sequences are SNHLY and FYNNEI. CDR3 coding DNA: TGTGCCAGCGAGAGGGGGGGGACCTACGAGCAGTACTTC. Its protein product is CASERGGTYEQYF.

This clone was counted between two and nine times. The chain has TRBV6-6 and TRBJ2-3; 7 bases fit TRBD2. Germline values: CDR1 MNHNY, CDR2 SVGAGI (reference sequence). Trimming at V came to 7 bases and at J to 1 base, leaving 5 bases not matched to a gene. CDR3 length: 14 amino acids. The CDR3 DNA follows: TGTGCCAGCACCGGGGGAGGGGGCACAGATACGCAGTATTTT. Its protein is CASTGGGGTDTQYF.

The chain employs TRBV5-4 and TRBJ2-2, with 10 bases that match TRBD2. The CDR3 runs to 17 residues. CDR1 is SGHNT and CDR2 is YYREEE in the germline V gene (reference sequence). The V gene end was trimmed by 5 bases and the J gene end by 0 bases; junction bases not matched to a gene: 7. The CDR3 reads CASSLPSGSPNTGELFF. In DNA form, the CDR3 reads TGTGCCAGCAGTCTTCCTAGCGGGAGTCCGAACACCGGGGAGCTGTTTTTT.

The CDR3 is CASSYGGNGYTF. CDR3 DNA sequence: TGTGCCAGCAGTTACGGCGGGAATGGCTACACCTTC. The chain carries TRBV6-6 and TRBJ1-2; D is ambiguous. Trimming took off 2 bases at V and 6 bases at J, with 7 bases between the two ends. The V gene's germline CDR1 is MNHNY and CDR2 SVGAGI (reference sequence). The CDR3 consists of 12 residues.

This chain uses TRBV6-5 with TRBJ2-4; tentative D call: TRBD2 (7 bases). The CDR3 is made up of 13 amino acids. The V gene lost 7 bases and the J gene lost 6 bases, with 13 bases spanning the gap. From germline, CDR1 is MNHEY and CDR2 SVGAGI. The CDR3 coding sequence is TGTGCCAGCACCCGGGGGGCGGGAAACATTCAGTACTTC. This translates into CASTRGAGNIQYF.